This TCR beta chain was identified during a study of cytotoxic CD8 clonotypes in ibrutinib-treated CLL listed by TCRdb under 2021. In the study overall: The cohort included more than 14 treatment-naive and ten to twelve relapsed/refractory patients; some 18 were IGHV unmutated. Samples averaged around 280,000 productive templates and 90,000 to 95,000 productive rearrangements. Cryopreserved peripheral blood mononuclear cells were collected before treatment, at response, and at either disease progression or sustained remission. Partial responses were observed in 24 patients and complete responses in 2; after a median follow-up of 68 months, remission was maintained in around 14 patients and progression was observed in roughly twelve. Response samples were obtained after a median of 12 months of treatment, with a range of about 6 to 36 months. Of the 90 or so people in the trial, around 26 had longitudinal samples available.

Beyond this particular receptor, the publication reports: At ibrutinib response clonality went up, during sustained remission it held steady, and at progression it dropped back toward baseline. Sustained-remission and progressing patients did not have matched sampling times, and lymph node repertoires were not examined. At baseline, clonality was higher than in age-matched healthy donors and showed a strong correlation with circulating CD8+ T-cell counts. Public clonotypes were rare and either shrank or stayed stable during treatment, and the rise in clonality at ibrutinib response reflected expansion of private clonotypes.

As for this clone: Its antigen is unknown. Per-base quality was not reported, and no clone a single base away is much larger than it.

For TCR beta library preparation, roughly 2 micrograms of genomic DNA were extracted from the cryopreserved PBMCs. Longitudinal blood samples from CLL patients on ibrutinib monotherapy were analyzed using high-throughput TCR beta sequencing. The patients were enrolled in a single-center, open-label phase 2 trial of ibrutinib monotherapy. The goal of deep resolution MiSeq sequencing was a depth between 1 in 1 million and 1 in 200,000 T cells, and coverage averaged 10x per clonotype. TCR beta libraries were generated with the immunoSEQ hsTCRB Kit. The authors' pipeline ran thus. Data were analyzed with ImmunoSEQ Data Assistant and ImmunoSEQ Analyzer, with V, D and J genes assigned per IMGT definitions. Clonality, which ranges from 0 to 1, was calculated by subtracting the normalized Shannon entropy of productive rearrangement frequencies from one. Only overrepresented clonotypes making up at least 0.05% of each patient's repertoire were included in the public clonotype analysis. About 13 age-matched healthy donor repertoires from immuneACCESS were used as controls for clonality. TCRdb limited this immuneACCESS table to in-frame rearrangements with V and J called. A share of clones is missing; checked studies link under half to unresolved V genes, and the rest is unexplained. The D gene and trimming were derived from the DNA, and the V and J assignments and clone size from that table. This sample is represented by roughly 24,000 clones; around four fifths of them were singletons. The ten largest clones represent under 9.5% of the sample.

In the germline V gene (reference sequence), CDR1 corresponds to WNHNN and CDR2 to SYGVQD. Measured from the cysteine to the phenylalanine, the CDR3 is 14 residues long. Solely the CDR3 DNA is kept, with 42 bases framed from the first base. Trimming accounts for 6 bases at V and 7 bases at J, while the number of junction bases matched to no gene is 12. This sample comprised PBMCs, obtained before ibrutinib treatment. This sequence originates from a human donor with chronic lymphocytic leukemia. The rearranged chain carries TRBV10-1 and TRBJ2-7; TRBD1 lines up with 7 middle nucleotides. The bases read TGCGCCAGCAGCCCAAAGACAGGGCCCGGGGAGCAGTACTTC. The encoded protein is CASSPKTGPGEQYF.